This TCR beta chain was recovered during a study of T cell responses to AZD1222 COVID-19 vaccine. Produced via immunoSEQ multiplex PCR; TCRdb's table is partial and in-frame only. The sample has tens of thousands of clones, about 91% seen once. Study-wide results and caveats: Spike as a whole was targeted by vaccine-associated CD4 TCRs, dominant at 160-218 and 743-854.

For this clone: Its antigen is not identified.

This CDR3 region has 15 residues. V gave up 7 bases and J gave up 1 base; unmatched junction bases: 8. CDR1 and CDR2 (germline): SGHRS, YFSETQ. The sequenced sample was peripheral blood, obtained on day 0 of AZD1222 vaccination. The gene calls are TRBV5-1 and TRBJ2-1; 7 positions agree with TRBD2. The origin of this receptor is an adult in good health. The CDR3 loop reads CASGLTSQSYNEQFF. DNA of the CDR3: TGCGCCAGCGGTTTGACTAGCCAGTCCTACAATGAGCAGTTCTTC.